The 13 T cell receptor beta chains presented below share a single source sample, sequenced in a study of T cells in Graves' hyperthyroidism and ophthalmopathy (dated by TCRdb to the late 2010s). The library was generated by multiplex PCR. The instrument was an Illumina HiSeq 2000. TCR beta CDR3 regions were amplified from RNA transcripts. The first round of RT-PCR for the TCR CDR3 was performed with the HTBI primer set and the Qiagen OneStep RT-PCR kit. TCRdb reprocessed the public reads (quality trimming at Q25 with fastp, clone calling with MiXCR) and kept in-frame beta chains. Rows are combined by CDR3 protein, so each entry shows the most common genes and DNA. The sample yields about 350,000 distinct CDR3 sequences; about 15% were counted once. Jointly, the top ten make up under 30% of the sample. The sequenced sample consisted of blood. Every receptor here comes from a woman in her twenties or thirties with Graves' hyperthyroidism.

This clonotype was recorded at least ten times. V usage is TRBV6-5 and J usage is TRBJ1-3; D call uncertain. The CDR3 has 13 amino acids. V was cut by 0 bases and J by 3 bases, with 3 bases left in between. Germline CDR1 and CDR2: MNHEY and SVGAGI. The CDR3 reads CASSYSFGNTIYF. In nucleotides, the CDR3 is TGTGCCAGCAGTTACTCCTTTGGAAACACCATATATTTT.

This clonotype appeared a few times. The chain recombines TRBV6-2 or TRBV6-3 with TRBJ2-2, with D perhaps TRBD1 or TRBD2 (5 bases each). The germline V gene has CDR1 MNHEY and CDR2 SVGEGT. CDR3 length: 14 residues. Trimming shortened V by 10 bases and J by 4 bases, and 16 bases separated the two germline ends. The CDR3 sequence is CATRGGGPTGELFF. Written as DNA, the CDR3 is TGTGCCACCCGCGGTGGGGGACCCACCGGGGAGCTGTTTTTT.

This clonotype was seen a handful of times. The V and J genes are TRBV25-1 and TRBJ1-6; unclear D gene. The CDR3 has 13 amino acids. Germline CDR1 reads MGHDK; CDR2 reads SYGVNS. V was trimmed by 0 bases and J by 12 bases, leaving 9 bases between them. Written as DNA, the CDR3 is TGTGCCAGCAGTGAATACGGGCGGAGACCCCTCCACTTT. Translating it yields CASSEYGRRPLHF. The full variable domain, with the rest looked up from reference TRBV25-1 and TRBJ1-6, is EADIYQTPRYLVIGTGKKITLECSQTMGHDKMYWYQQDPGMELHLIHYSYGVNSTEKGDLSSESTVSRIRTEHFPLTLESARPSHTSQYLCASSEYGRRPLHFGNGTRLTVT.

The CDR3 sequence is CASSLSPWGGNEKLFF. CDR3 DNA: TGTGCCAGCAGCTTATCCCCTTGGGGTGGTAATGAAAAACTGTTTTTT. This chain connects TRBV7-2 to TRBJ1-4; D call uncertain. V dropped 2 bases and J dropped 4 bases, with 14 bases sitting between them. The CDR3 has 16 amino acids. Germline V lookup: CDR1 SGHTA, CDR2 FQGNSA.

This chain joins TRBV29-1 and TRBJ1-3; D not resolved. Germline values: CDR1 SQVTM, CDR2 ANQGSEA. This CDR3 is 15 amino acids long. V gave up 4 bases and J gave up 4 bases, with 17 bases separating them. The CDR3 here is CSVVVPGMAGNTIYF. CDR3 nucleotide sequence: TGCAGCGTTGTAGTTCCGGGGATGGCGGGAAACACCATATATTTT.

This clonotype was counted many times. The chain employs TRBV2 and TRBJ2-5; D is uncertain. The CDR3 contains 14 residues. With 4 bases removed from V and 3 bases from J, the gap between germline ends came to 12 bases. The germline gives CDR1 SNHLY, CDR2 FYNNEI. CDR3 nucleotide sequence: TGTGCCAGCAGTGGACGGAGAAGTGAAGAGACCCAGTACTTC. Encoded protein: CASSGRRSEETQYF.

This clonotype was counted many times. This sequence joins TRBV20-1 and TRBJ1-1, with 8 bases that match TRBD1. The germline V gene has CDR1 DFQATT and CDR2 SNEGSKA (reference sequence). This CDR3 is built from 16 residues. V lost 2 bases to trimming and J lost 11 bases; unmatched junction nucleotides: 19. CDR3 residues: CSARLEGQGLSEEAFF. CDR3 coding DNA: TGCAGTGCTAGACTCGAAGGACAGGGTCTTTCGGAAGAGGCTTTCTTT.

This clonotype was counted only a few times. The CDR3 loop reads CSARVHTPGLISYNEQFF. In DNA, the CDR3 is TGCAGTGCTAGGGTCCACACCCCGGGACTCATCTCCTACAATGAGCAGTTCTTC. The chain is built from TRBV20-1 and TRBJ2-1, with D perhaps matching TRBD2 (6 bases). CDR3 size: 18 residues. CDR1 is DFQATT and CDR2 is SNEGSKA in the germline V gene (reference sequence). V was clipped by 3 bases and J by 0 bases, with 21 bases between them.

The chain has TRBV10-1 and TRBJ1-2; D may be TRBD1 (5 bases). The germline CDR1 and CDR2 sequences are WNHNN and SYGVQD (reference sequence). V lost 7 bases, J lost 4 bases, and 22 bases lay in between. CDR3 length equals 16 residues. The CDR3 loop is CASILRGGKGPYGYTF. The CDR3 DNA reads TGCGCCAGCATCCTGAGGGGAGGGAAGGGTCCCTATGGCTACACCTTC.

A word on this clonotype: Given a much more abundant clone one base away, this may be a read error. The chain has TRBV24-1 and TRBJ2-1; maybe TRBD1 (6 bases). Germline CDR1 and CDR2: KGHDR and SFDVKD. V lost 8 bases and J 9 bases, leaving 13 bases between the germline ends. There are 12 residues in the CDR3. CDR3 nucleotide sequence: TGTGCCACCATTAAACAGGGCTTTGAGCAGTTCTTC. This gives the protein CATIKQGFEQFF.

This clonotype occurred a few times. The chain carries TRBV19 and TRBJ1-4; D unclear. The V gene's germline CDR1 is LNHDA and CDR2 SQIVND (reference sequence). The V gene lost 7 bases and the J gene lost 7 bases, with 16 bases spanning the gap. The CDR3 is 14 amino acids. This chain's CDR3 is CASTGGEKGEKLFF. The CDR3 region has the DNA TGTGCCAGTACCGGCGGCGAAAAAGGTGAAAAACTGTTTTTT.

With regard to this clonotype: The junction differs from germline at one of its ends, possibly a read error. The CDR3 sequence is CASSSGQGNQLQHF. The CDR3 nucleotides read TGTGCCAGCAGCTCGGGACAGGGAAATCAGCTCCAGCATTTT. The chain employs TRBV11-1 and TRBJ1-5; 9 bases align to TRBD1. The germline gives CDR1 SGHAT, CDR2 FQDESV (reference sequence). This CDR3 comprises 14 residues.

This sequence joins TRBV6-2 or TRBV6-3 and TRBJ2-7; D is possibly TRBD1 or TRBD2 (6 bases each). The germline V gene encodes CDR1 MNHEY and CDR2 SVGEGT. V was shortened by 8 bases and J by 2 bases, with 22 bases between the two germline ends. This CDR3 region has 16 residues. CDR3 sequence: CASAQRLWGATYEQYF. CDR3 sequence (DNA): TGTGCCAGCGCGCAAAGACTGTGGGGGGCGACCTACGAGCAGTACTTC.